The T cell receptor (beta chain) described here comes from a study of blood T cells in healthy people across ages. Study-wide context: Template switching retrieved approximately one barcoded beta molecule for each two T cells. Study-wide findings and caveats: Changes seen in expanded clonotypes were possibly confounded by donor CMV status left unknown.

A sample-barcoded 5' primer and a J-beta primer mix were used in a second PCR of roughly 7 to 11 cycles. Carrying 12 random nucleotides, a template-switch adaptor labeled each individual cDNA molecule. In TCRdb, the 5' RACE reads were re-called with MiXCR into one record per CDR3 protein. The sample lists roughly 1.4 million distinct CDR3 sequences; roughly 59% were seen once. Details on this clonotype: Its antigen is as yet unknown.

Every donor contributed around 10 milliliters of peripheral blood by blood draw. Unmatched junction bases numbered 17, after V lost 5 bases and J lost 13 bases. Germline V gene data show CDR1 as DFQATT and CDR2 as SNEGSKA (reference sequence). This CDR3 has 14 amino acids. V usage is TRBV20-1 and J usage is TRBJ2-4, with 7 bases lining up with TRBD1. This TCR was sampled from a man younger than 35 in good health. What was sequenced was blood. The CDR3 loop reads CSASRQGPMGEQYF. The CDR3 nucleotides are TGCAGTGCTTCCCGACAGGGCCCCATGGGGGAGCAGTACTTC.